This TCR beta chain came from a study of T cells in narcolepsy. Findings of the study overall: Autoreactive HCRT-specific and TRIB2-specific clonotypes were marked in same-patient CSF-versus-blood CD4+ comparisons. Autoreactive clonotypes reportedly recurred in blood of same and different patients, not controls. Autoreactive clone sequences were missing from some blood memory CD4+ repertoires.

As concerns this clone: The antigen is not known.

Generated by immunoSEQ multiplex PCR, the TCRdb table keeps only in-frame clones and is missing some. Seen here are under 35,000 clones, 70% to 90% observed once, and the top ten hold about 0.88%. Per the germline V gene, CDR1 is LNHDA and CDR2 is SQIVND (reference sequence). V lost 10 bases and J 3 bases, leaving 24 bases between the germline ends. The length of the CDR3 is 16 residues. The sequence derives from a human donor in good health. The chain recombines TRBV19 with TRBJ1-2; TRBD1 is a possible D gene (6 bases). Sequenced material: memory (CD45RA-) CD4+ T cells from blood. The CDR3 nucleotides read TGTGCCACTTTCACCGGAGGGGGGCTCCGGGACTATGGCTACACCTTC. Its protein is CATFTGGGLRDYGYTF.